This T cell receptor (beta chain) was documented in a study of cytomegalovirus exposure and HLA in healthy donors. Turning to the study itself: An earlier analysis found around 120 million unique TCR beta sequences from about 179 million T cells.

It was with 60 Vbeta and 13 Jbeta primers that the PCR ran. The table came from immunoSEQ multiplex PCR; TCRdb's copy has only in-frame clones and leaves some out. The sample lists about 120,000 clones; more than 70% were seen once. The CDR3 is 15 amino acids. The V segment lost 2 bases and the J segment 5 bases; nucleotides outside the gene matches: 8. CDR1 is SGHDT and CDR2 is YYEEEE in the germline V gene. The clonotype was recovered from a man younger than 40 in good health and CMV-seronegative. Sequencing was performed on PBMCs. The J gene is TRBJ1-1, the V gene TRBV5-6, with 8 positions matching TRBD1. This CDR3 is CASSFRRGRGTEAFF. In DNA form, the CDR3 reads TGTGCCAGCAGCTTTCGCAGGGGGCGCGGGACTGAAGCTTTCTTT.